The next 3 T cell receptor beta chains were all read from a single sample in a study of early T cells in non-severe SARS-CoV-2 infection. TCRdb processed the 5' RACE reads anew with MiXCR; each CDR3 protein has one entry. The table includes 60,000 or so distinct CDR3 sequences, roughly 8.8% detected once. Specimen: whole blood. The receptors here all came from an adult who was a healthcare worker with PCR-confirmed SARS-CoV-2 infection or an uninfected control (not recorded which).

The V and J genes are TRBV18 and TRBJ2-5, with TRBD2 as a possible D gene (6 bases). CDR3 length: 13 amino acids. The germline gives CDR1 KGHSH, CDR2 LQKENI. V lost 4 bases, J lost 2 bases, and 8 bases lay in between. Here the CDR3 DNA reads TGTGCCAGCTCACTCCGGGAGCAAGAGACCCAGTACTTC. Translating it yields CASSLREQETQYF.

This clonotype has ten or more counts. This rearrangement joins TRBV5-1 to TRBJ1-3; no reliable D call. V lost 2 bases, J lost 3 bases, and 12 bases lay in between. This CDR3 has 15 residues. Looked up from germline, CDR1 is SGHRS and CDR2 is YFSETQ. The CDR3 loop is CASSLIGELGNTIYF. The CDR3, as DNA: TGCGCCAGCAGCTTAATTGGAGAGCTTGGAAACACCATATATTTT.

The rearrangement uses TRBV7-8 and TRBJ2-3; the D gene is possibly TRBD2 (5 bases). Germline CDR1 SGHVS, CDR2 FQNEAQ. V shed 5 bases and J shed 1 base, with 16 bases lying between them. CDR3 size: 16 residues. The CDR3 nucleotides are TGTGCCAGCAGCCCGCGTCGGGGATCTCGCACAGATACGCAGTATTTT. The encoded protein is CASSPRRGSRTDTQYF.